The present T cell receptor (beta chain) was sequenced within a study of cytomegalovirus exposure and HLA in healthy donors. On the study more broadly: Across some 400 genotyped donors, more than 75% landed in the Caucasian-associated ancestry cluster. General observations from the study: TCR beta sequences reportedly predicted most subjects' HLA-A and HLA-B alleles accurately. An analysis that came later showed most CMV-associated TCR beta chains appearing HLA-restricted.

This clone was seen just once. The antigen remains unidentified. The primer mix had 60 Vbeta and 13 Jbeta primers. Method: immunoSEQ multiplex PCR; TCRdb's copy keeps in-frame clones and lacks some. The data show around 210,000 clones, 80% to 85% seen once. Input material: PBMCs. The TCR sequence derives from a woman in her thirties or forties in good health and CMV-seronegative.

CDR3 protein: CASNQGDTEAFF. As DNA, the CDR3 is TGTGCCAGTAACCAGGGTGACACTGAAGCTTTCTTT. The chain carries TRBV19 and TRBJ1-1; D possibly corresponds to TRBD1 (5 bases). This CDR3 comprises 12 residues. Germline CDR1 and CDR2: LNHDA and SQIVND (reference sequence). V was cut by 7 bases and J by 3 bases, with 9 bases left in between. The full variable domain, with the rest looked up from reference TRBV19 and TRBJ1-1, is DGGITQSPKYLFRKEGQNVTLSCEQNLNHDAMYWYRQDPGQGLRLIYYSQIVNDFQKGDIAEGYSVSREKKESFPLTVTSAQKNPTAFYLCASNQGDTEAFFGQGTRLTVV.